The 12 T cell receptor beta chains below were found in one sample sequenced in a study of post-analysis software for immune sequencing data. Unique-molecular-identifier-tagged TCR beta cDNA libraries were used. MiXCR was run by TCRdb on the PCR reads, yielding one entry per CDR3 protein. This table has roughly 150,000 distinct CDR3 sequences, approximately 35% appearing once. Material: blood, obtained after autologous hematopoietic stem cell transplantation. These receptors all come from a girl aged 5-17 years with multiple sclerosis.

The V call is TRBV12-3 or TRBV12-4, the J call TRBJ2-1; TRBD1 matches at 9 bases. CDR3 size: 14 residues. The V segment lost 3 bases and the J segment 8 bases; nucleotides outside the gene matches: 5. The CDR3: CASSLDRGRDEQFF. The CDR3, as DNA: TGTGCCAGCAGTTTGGACAGGGGACGGGATGAGCAGTTCTTC.

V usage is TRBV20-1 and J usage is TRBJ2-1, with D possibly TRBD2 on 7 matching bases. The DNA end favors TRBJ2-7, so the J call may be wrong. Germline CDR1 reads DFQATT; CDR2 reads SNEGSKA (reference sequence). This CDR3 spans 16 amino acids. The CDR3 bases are TGCAGTGCCCCACGGGGGGCCATGAGCTCCTACAATGAGCAGTACTTC. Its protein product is CSAPRGAMSSYNEQYF.

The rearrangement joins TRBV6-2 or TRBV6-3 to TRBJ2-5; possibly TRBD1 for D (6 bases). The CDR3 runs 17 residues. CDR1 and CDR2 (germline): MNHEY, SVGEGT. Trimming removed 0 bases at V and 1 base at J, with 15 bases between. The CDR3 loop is CASSYSTPQGLQETQYF. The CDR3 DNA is TGTGCCAGCAGTTACTCGACCCCTCAGGGGCTCCAAGAGACCCAGTACTTC.

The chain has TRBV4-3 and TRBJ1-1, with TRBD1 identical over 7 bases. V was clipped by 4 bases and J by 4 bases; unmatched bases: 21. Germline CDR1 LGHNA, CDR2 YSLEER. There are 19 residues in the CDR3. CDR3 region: CASSRSGGAGCIRCTEAFF. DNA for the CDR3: TGCGCCAGCAGCCGGTCAGGGGGGGCAGGGTGCATTCGGTGCACTGAAGCTTTCTTT.

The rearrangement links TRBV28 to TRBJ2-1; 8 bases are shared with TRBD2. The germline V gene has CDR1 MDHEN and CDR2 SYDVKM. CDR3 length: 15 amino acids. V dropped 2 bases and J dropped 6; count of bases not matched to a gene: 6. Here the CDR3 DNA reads TGTGCCAGCAGTTTAGGTCTAGCGGGTTTCAATGAGCAGTTCTTC. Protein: CASSLGLAGFNEQFF. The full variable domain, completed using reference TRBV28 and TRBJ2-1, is DVKVTQSSRYLVKRTGEKVFLECVQDMDHENMFWYRQDPGLGLRLIYFSYDVKMKEKGDIPEGYSVSREKKERFSLILESASTNQTSMYLCASSLGLAGFNEQFFGPGTRLTVL.

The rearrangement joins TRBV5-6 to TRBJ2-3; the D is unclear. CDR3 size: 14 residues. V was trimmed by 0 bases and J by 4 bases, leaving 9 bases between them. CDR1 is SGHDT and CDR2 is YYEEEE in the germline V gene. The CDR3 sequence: CASSLGSRADTQYF. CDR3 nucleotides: TGTGCCAGCAGCTTGGGATCTCGGGCAGATACGCAGTATTTT.

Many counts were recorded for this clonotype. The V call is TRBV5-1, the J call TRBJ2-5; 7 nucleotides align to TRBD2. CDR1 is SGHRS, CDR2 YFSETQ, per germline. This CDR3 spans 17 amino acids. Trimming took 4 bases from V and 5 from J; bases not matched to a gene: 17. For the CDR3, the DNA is TGCGCCAGCAGCACCCCAAGGGGAGGGTCTAGGTCGGAGACCCAGTACTTC. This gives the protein CASSTPRGGSRSETQYF.

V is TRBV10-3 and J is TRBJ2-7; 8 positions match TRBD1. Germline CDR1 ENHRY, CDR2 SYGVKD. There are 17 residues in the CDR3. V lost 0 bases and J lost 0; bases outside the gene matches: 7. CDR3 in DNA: TGTGCCATCAGTGAGTCGCTGGGGGACAGGCTCTCCTACGAGCAGTACTTC. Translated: CAISESLGDRLSYEQYF.

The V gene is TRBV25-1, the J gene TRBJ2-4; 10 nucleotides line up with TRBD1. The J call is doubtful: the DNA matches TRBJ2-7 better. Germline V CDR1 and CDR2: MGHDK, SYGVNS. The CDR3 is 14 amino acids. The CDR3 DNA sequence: TGTGCCAGCAGTGTCCGGGACAGGGGCCACGAGCAGTACTTC. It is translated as CASSVRDRGHEQYF.

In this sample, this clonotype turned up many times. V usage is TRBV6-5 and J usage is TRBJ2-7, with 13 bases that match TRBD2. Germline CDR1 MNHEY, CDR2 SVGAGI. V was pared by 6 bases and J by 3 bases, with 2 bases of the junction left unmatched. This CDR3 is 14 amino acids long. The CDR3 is CASSRTSGSYEQYF. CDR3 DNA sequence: TGTGCCAGCAGCCGGACTAGCGGGAGCTACGAGCAGTACTTC.

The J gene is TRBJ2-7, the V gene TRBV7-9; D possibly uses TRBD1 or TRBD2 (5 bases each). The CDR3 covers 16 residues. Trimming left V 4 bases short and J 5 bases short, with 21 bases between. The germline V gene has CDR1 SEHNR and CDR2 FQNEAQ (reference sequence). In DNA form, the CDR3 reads TGTGCCAGCAGCTCACAGGAGTTGACGGGGAACCACGAGCAGTACTTC. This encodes CASSSQELTGNHEQYF.

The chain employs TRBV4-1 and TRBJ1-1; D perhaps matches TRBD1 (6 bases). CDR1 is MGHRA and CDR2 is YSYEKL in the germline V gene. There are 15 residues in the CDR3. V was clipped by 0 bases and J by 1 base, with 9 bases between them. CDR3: CASSQEVRGNTEAFF. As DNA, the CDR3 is TGCGCCAGCAGCCAAGAGGTCAGGGGGAACACTGAAGCTTTCTTT.